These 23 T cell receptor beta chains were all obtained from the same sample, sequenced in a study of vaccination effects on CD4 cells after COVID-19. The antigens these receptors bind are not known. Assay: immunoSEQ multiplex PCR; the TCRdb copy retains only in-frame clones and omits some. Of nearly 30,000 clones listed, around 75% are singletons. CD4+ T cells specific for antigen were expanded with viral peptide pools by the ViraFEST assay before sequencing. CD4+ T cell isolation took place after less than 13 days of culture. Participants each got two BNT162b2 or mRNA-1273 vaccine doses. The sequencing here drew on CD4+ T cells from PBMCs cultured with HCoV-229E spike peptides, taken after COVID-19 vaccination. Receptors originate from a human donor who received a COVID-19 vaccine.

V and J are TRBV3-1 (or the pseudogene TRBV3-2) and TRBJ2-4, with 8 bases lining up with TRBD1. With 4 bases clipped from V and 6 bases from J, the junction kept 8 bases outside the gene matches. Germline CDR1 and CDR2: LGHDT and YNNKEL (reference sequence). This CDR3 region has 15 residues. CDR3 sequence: CASSLGGQGGNIQYF. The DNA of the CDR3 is TGTGCCAGCAGCCTGGGCGGACAGGGCGGAAACATTCAGTACTTC.

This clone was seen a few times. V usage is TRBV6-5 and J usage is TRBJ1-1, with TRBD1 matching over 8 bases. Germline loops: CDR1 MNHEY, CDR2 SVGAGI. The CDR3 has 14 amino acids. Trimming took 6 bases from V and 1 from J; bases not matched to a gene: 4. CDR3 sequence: CASRRGQGNTEAFF. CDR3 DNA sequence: TGTGCCAGCAGACGAGGACAGGGGAACACTGAAGCTTTCTTT.

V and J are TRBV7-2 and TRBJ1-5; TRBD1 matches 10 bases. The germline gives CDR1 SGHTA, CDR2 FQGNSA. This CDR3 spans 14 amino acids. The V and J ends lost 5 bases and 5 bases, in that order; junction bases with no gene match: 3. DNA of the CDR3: TGTGCCAGCAGCCGGGACAGGGGTTATCAGCCCCAGCATTTT. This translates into CASSRDRGYQPQHF.

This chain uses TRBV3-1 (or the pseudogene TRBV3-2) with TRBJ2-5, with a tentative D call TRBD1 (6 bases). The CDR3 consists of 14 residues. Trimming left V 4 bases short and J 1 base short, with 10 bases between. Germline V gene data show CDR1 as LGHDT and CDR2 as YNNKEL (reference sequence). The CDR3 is CASSLRTAQETQYF. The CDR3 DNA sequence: TGTGCCAGCAGCCTGAGGACAGCCCAAGAGACCCAGTACTTC.

In nucleotides, the CDR3 is TGTGCCAGCAGCCAAGTGGGGACTAGCGGGAGCCGGTACAATGAGCAGTTCTTC. Residues: CASSQVGTSGSRYNEQFF. This chain joins TRBV3-1 (or the pseudogene TRBV3-2) and TRBJ2-1; 14 positions match TRBD2. The germline V gene has CDR1 LGHDT and CDR2 YNNKEL (reference sequence). The length of the CDR3 is 18 residues. With V trimmed by 1 base and J by 4 bases, 6 bases remained unmatched.

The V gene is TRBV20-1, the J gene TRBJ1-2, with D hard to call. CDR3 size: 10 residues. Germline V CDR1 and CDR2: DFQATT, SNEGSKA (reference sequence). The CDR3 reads CSATDYGYTF. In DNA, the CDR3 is TGCAGCGCGACCGACTATGGCTACACCTTC.

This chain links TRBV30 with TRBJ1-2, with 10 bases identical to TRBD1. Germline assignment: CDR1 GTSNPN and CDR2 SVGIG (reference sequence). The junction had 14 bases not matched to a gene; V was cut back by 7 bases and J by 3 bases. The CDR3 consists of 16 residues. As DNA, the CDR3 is TGTGCCTCAGAGGGGGGGACAGGGGCCGCCGACTATGGCTACACCTTC. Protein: CASEGGTGAADYGYTF. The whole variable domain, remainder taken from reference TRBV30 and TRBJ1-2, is SQTIHQWPATLVQPVGSPLSLECTVEGTSNPNLYWYRQAAGRGLQLLFYSVGIGQISSEVPQNLSASRPQDRQFILSSKKLLLSDSGFYLCASEGGTGAADYGYTFGSGTRLTVV.

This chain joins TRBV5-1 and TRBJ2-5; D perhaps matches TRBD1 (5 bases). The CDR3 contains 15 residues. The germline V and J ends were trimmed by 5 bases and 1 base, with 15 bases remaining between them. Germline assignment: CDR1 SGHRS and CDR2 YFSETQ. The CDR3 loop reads CASSGSRQGQETQYF. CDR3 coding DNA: TGCGCCAGCAGTGGATCAAGGCAGGGCCAAGAGACCCAGTACTTC.

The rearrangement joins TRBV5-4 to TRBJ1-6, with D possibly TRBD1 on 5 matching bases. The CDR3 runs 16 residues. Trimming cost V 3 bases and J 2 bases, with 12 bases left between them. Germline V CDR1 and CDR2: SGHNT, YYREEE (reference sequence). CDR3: CASSSRGDPYNSPLHF. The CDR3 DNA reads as TGTGCCAGCAGCTCACGAGGGGACCCCTATAATTCACCCCTCCACTTT.

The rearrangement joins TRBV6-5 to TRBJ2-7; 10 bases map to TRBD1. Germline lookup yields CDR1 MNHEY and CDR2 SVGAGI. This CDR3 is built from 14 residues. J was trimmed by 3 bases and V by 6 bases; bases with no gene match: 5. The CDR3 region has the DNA TGTGCCAGCAGCCTAGACAGGGGGCTCTACGAGCAGTACTTC. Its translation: CASSLDRGLYEQYF.

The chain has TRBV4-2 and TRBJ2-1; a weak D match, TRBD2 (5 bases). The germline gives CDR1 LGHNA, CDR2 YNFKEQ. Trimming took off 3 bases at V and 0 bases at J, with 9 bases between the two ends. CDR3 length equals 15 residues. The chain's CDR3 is CASSQTGSSYNEQFF. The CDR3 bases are TGTGCCAGCAGCCAGACGGGGAGCTCCTACAATGAGCAGTTCTTC.

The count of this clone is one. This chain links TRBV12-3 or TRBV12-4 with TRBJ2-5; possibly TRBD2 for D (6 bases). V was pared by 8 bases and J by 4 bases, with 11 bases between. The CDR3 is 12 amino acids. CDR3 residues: CASGAGIETQYF. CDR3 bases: TGTGCCAGCGGGGCGGGAATAGAGACCCAGTACTTC.

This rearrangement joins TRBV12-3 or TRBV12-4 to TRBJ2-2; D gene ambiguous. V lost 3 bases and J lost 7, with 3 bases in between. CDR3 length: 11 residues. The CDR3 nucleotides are TGTGCCAGCAGTTTGATCGGGGAGCTGTTTTTT. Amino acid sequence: CASSLIGELFF.

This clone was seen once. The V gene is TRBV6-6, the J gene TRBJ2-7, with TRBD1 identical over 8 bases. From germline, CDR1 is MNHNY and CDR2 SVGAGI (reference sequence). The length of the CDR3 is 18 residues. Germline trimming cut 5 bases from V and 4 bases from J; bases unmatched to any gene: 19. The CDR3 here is CASSPHHQGAGGLYEQYF. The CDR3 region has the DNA TGTGCCAGCAGTCCACACCATCAGGGAGCAGGGGGCTTATACGAGCAGTACTTC.

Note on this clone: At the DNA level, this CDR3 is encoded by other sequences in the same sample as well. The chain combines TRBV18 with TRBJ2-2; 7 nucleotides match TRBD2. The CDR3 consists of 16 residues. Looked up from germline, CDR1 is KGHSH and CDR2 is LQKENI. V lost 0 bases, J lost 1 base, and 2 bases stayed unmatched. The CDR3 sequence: CASSPPTGGNTGELFF. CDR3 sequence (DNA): TGTGCCAGCTCACCACCGACGGGGGGGAACACCGGGGAGCTGTTTTTT.

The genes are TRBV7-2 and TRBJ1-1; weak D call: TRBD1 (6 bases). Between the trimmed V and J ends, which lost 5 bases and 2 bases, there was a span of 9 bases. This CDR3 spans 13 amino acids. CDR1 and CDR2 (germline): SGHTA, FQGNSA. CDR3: CASSADRNTEAFF. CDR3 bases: TGTGCCAGCAGCGCGGACAGAAACACTGAAGCTTTCTTT.

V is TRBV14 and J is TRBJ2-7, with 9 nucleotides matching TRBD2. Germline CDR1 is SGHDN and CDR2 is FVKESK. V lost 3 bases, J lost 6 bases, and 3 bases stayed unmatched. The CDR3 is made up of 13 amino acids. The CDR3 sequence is CASSQNSGGEQYF. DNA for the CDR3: TGTGCCAGCAGCCAGAATAGCGGGGGCGAGCAGTACTTC. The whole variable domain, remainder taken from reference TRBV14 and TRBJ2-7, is EAGVTQFPSHSVIEKGQTVTLRCDPISGHDNLYWYRRVMGKEIKFLLHFVKESKQDESGMPNNRFLAERTGGTYSTLKVQPAELEDSGVYFCASSQNSGGEQYFGPGTRLTVT.

This chain's CDR3 is CASRPELYSPLHF. The CDR3 DNA follows: TGTGCCAGCAGGCCCGAGTTGTATTCACCCCTCCACTTT. The V call is TRBV2, the J call TRBJ1-6; D is unresolved. Germline V gene lookup returns CDR1 SNHLY and CDR2 FYNNEI. This CDR3 region has 13 residues. The ends were cut back, 6 bases at V and 8 bases at J, with 11 bases in the middle.

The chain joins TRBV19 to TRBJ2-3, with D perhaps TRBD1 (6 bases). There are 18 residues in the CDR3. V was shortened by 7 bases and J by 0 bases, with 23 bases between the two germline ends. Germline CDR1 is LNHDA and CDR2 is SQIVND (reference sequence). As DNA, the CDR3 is TGTGCCAGTAACCAGGGCCTCGGACAGCTGTTTAGCACAGATACGCAGTATTTT. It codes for CASNQGLGQLFSTDTQYF.

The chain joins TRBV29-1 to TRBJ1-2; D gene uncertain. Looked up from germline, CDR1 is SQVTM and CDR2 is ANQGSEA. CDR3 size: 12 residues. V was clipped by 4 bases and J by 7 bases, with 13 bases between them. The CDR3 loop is CSVGTIVGGYTF. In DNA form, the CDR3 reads TGCAGCGTTGGTACGATAGTGGGTGGCTACACCTTC.

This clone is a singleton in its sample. The CDR3 nucleotides read TGTGCCAGCAGAGGGCTCAGCTCCTATAATTCACCCCTCCACTTT. Protein product: CASRGLSSYNSPLHF. This chain links TRBV2 with TRBJ1-6, with unresolved D. The germline CDR1 and CDR2 sequences are SNHLY and FYNNEI. Deletions cut 6 bases from V and 0 bases from J, with 9 bases between. The CDR3 contains 15 residues.

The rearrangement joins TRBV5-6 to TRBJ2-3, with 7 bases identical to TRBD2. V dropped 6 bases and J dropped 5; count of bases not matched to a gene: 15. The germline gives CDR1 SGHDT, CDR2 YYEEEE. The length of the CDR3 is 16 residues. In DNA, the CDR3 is TGTGCCAGCACCATAACTAGGACTAGTTTTTTAGATACGCAGTATTTT. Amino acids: CASTITRTSFLDTQYF.

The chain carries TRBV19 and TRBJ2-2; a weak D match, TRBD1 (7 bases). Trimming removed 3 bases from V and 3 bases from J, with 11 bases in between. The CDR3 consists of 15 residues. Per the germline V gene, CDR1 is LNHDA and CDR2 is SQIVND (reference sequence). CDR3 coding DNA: TGTGCCAGTAGTATCCAGGGGGGTTACACCGGGGAGCTGTTTTTT. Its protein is CASSIQGGYTGELFF.